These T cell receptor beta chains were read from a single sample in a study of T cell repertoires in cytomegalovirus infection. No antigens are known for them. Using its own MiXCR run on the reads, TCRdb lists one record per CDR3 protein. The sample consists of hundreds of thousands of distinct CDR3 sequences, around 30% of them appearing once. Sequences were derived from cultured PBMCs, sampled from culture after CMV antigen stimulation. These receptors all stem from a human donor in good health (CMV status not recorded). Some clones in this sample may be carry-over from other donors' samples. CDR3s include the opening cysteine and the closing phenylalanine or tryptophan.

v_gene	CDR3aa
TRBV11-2	CASSPVRTYTDTQYF
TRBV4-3	CASSQELAGAETQYF
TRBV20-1	CSARAGHQETQYF
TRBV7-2	CASSLDAHPAPTDTQYF
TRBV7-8	CASSPYGGGLIRRMDGWYYGYTF
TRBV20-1	CSARDKGDLYYEQYF
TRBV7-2	CASSRGLQGRGNTEAFF
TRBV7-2	CASRKQTSWADTQYF
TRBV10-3	CAISEDRLSYGYTF
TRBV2	CASSGTEGPNYGYTF
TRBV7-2	CASSSGTGRDGYTF
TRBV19	CASSFHQSGANVLTF
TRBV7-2	CASSLDGYSYNEQFF
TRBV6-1	CASSFDLSVAGGYEQYF
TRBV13	CASSLGDGSIYNEQFF
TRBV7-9	CASRLDSTQETQYF
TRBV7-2	CASSFFGAAGGPVEQFF
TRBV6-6	CASSYKPGQGPTEAFF
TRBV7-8	CASSPPGRSLYEQYF
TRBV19	CASSTLPNRGNTGELFF
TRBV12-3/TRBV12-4	CASSKGTGGHSPLHF
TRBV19	CASTLGHPFEAFF
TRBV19	CASSPPTGAVDGETQYF
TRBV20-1	CSASLWASGSVRREQFF
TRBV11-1	CASSRTSGSGETQYF
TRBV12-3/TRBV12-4	CASSLKFGQGARNEQFF
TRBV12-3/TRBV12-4	CASNKMGITEAFF
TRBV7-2	CASSLALRGGPNYGYTF
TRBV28	CASSRTSPMNTEAFF
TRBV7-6	CASSPRTSGVRETQYF
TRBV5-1	CASSSAGGGRETQYF
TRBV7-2	CASSPQGLEQFF
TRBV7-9	CASSPLVGTGELFF
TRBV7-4	CASSDRKVWVDDNQPQHF
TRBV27	CASRLTEAYGYTF
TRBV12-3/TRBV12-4	CASSFRLYGDDTEAFF
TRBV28	CASALVGLAGTGELFF
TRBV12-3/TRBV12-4	CASSFQLGGPQKAFF